This T cell receptor beta chain emerged from a study of blood T cell repertoires in COVID-19 (dated by TCRdb to the early 2020s). A note on the overall study: Collaborator samples came from the United States, Italy and Spain and covered acute and convalescent phases of COVID-19. The prospective study material was composed of cDNA or gDNA derived from T cells, B-cell-depleted T cells, or PBMCs. Subjects who had been exposed to COVID-19, were actively infected with it, or had recovered from it provided the deeply sampled blood TCRbeta repertoires that made up the dataset. The repertoires were released in a freely available public database meant as a resource for research on the immune response to SARS-CoV-2. The samples were drawn from two sources: the first 160 participants of the ongoing ImmuneRACE study, and 950 to 1,500 subjects contributed by 6 global collaborators. Nearly every sample came with metadata listing a de-identified subject ID, COVID-19 status, age in years and sex. Where HLA class I and class II types were available, the types were taken from metadata supplied by the sample provider, not from assay-based typing. Points the paper makes about the study in general: How much clinical and demographic metadata was included differed by source and by participant, and the metadata was provided uncurated.

Germline trimming amounts to 5 bases on V and 1 base on J, with 7 as the count of junction bases outside the gene matches. Reading from cysteine to phenylalanine, the CDR3 counts 16 amino acids. The entry retains the CDR3 DNA only, 48 bases that are in frame from base 1. Looking up the germline V gene yields CDR1 SNHLY and CDR2 FYNNEI. The immunoSEQ Assay, a bias-controlled multiplex PCR, was used to amplify TCRbeta CDR3 regions from genomic DNA. Per the original workflow: The number of nucleated cells in each sample was estimated by amplification of reference gene primers within the assay. Sequence reads were collapsed and filtered to measure the absolute abundance of every unique TCRbeta CDR3 rearrangement. For each sample, productive Simpson clonality was calculated as the square root of Simpson's diversity index across productive rearrangements. TCRdb took over this immuneACCESS table, retaining in-frame rearrangements with V and J assigned. Such tables are incomplete; in checked studies, under half of the missing clones stem from an unresolved V gene, and the remainder is unexplained. V and J calls and clone size are given by that table; D and trimming were obtained from the DNA. A total of about 440,000 clones appear in this sample, approximately 90% of them only once. The ten largest make up about 4.5% of the sample.

Each collaborating institution followed its own protocols to collect whole blood in K2EDTA tubes. Collaborator samples were shipped for TCRbeta analysis as frozen whole blood, isolated PBMCs, or DNA extracted from either sample type. With respect to this clone: Its antigen target is currently unknown. The input lacks base qualities; no much larger clone sits a single base away.

This TCR derives from a woman aged 30 to 39 with acute or convalescent COVID-19. The chain links TRBV2 with TRBJ2-1; 8 middle bases align to TRBD2. Sequenced input: peripheral blood. The CDR3 reads as follows: CASSSLAGYSYNEQFF. The nucleotide sequence reads as follows: TGTGCCAGCAGTTCCTTAGCGGGGTATTCCTACAATGAGCAGTTCTTC.